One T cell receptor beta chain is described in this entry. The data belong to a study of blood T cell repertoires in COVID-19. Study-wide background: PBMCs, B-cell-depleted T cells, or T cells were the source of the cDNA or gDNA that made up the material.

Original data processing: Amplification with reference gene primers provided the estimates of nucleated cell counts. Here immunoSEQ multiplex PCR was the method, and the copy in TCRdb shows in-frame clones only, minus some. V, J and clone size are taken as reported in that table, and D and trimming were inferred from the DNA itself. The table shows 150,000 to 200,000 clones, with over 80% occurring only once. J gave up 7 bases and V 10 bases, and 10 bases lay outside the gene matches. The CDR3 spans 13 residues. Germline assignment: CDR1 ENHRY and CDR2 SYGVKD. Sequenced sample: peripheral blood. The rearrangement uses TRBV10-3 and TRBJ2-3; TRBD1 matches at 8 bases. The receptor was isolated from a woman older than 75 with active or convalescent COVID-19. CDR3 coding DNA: TGTGCCAGCCGGGCAGGGGGCTTAAATACGCAGTATTTT. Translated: CASRAGGLNTQYF.